A single sample gave rise to the 26 T cell receptor beta chains below, sequenced in a study of memory CD4+ T cells and cytomegalovirus serostatus. The repertoire was sequenced with immunoSEQ multiplex PCR; TCRdb's copy has only in-frame clones and lacks some. The table shows about 60,000 clones, with more than 70% occurring only once. Single viable CD3+CD4+CD8-CD45RO+ cells were sorted as the memory CD4+ T cells. Sequenced: memory CD4+ T cells from blood. The source of these receptors is an adult in good health and CMV-seronegative. Some clones in this sample may be carry-over from other donors' samples.

This clone has only one observation. The chain is built from TRBV28 and TRBJ2-3; 14 bases line up with TRBD2. The CDR3 totals 16 residues. Trimming took 5 bases from V and 6 from J; bases not matched to a gene: 7. Germline assignment: CDR1 MDHEN and CDR2 SYDVKM. DNA of the CDR3: TGTGCCAGCAGTGTGTCGGGACTAGCGGGAGTGGATACGCAGTATTTT. It encodes CASSVSGLAGVDTQYF.

The rearrangement uses TRBV6-1 and TRBJ2-3, with D possibly called TRBD1 or TRBD2 (6 bases each). The V gene's germline CDR1 is MNHNS and CDR2 SASEGT. V dropped 6 bases and J dropped 4 bases, with 17 bases sitting between them. The CDR3 length is 15 residues. The CDR3 DNA is TGTGCCAGCAGGGAAACAGGGAGGATAGCAGATACGCAGTATTTT. This sequence encodes CASRETGRIADTQYF.

The rearrangement uses TRBV30 and TRBJ1-5; D possibly corresponds to TRBD1 (6 bases). The CDR3 spans 14 residues. Germline V gives CDR1 GTSNPN, CDR2 SVGIG (reference sequence). V lost 5 bases to trimming and J lost 2 bases, with 13 bases between them. In DNA form, the CDR3 reads TGTGCCTGGTCGAAGACAGGAGGCAATCAGCCCCAGCATTTT. Its translation is CAWSKTGGNQPQHF.

This clone was picked up one time. V gene TRBV5-1 combines with J gene TRBJ1-1; no reliable D call. This CDR3 has 13 amino acids. V was pared by 3 bases and J by 5 bases, with 11 bases between. Germline values: CDR1 SGHRS, CDR2 YFSETQ. CDR3 residues: CASSSSVITEAFF. The DNA of the CDR3 is TGCGCCAGCAGCTCATCGGTAATTACTGAAGCTTTCTTT. Variable domain in full (rest from reference TRBV5-1 and TRBJ1-1): KAGVTQTPRYLIKTRGQQVTLSCSPISGHRSVSWYQQTPGQGLQFLFEYFSETQRNKGNFPGRFSGRQFSNSRSEMNVSTLELGDSALYLCASSSSVITEAFFGQGTRLTVV.

The chain uses TRBV5-4 and TRBJ1-1; D call uncertain. Trimming took 1 base from V and 5 from J, leaving 9 bases between them. Looked up from germline, CDR1 is SGHNT and CDR2 is YYREEE (reference sequence). CDR3 length equals 13 residues. The CDR3 here is CASSLMMGTEAFF. CDR3 sequence (DNA): TGTGCCAGCAGCTTGATGATGGGTACTGAAGCTTTCTTT.

J is TRBJ2-7 and V is TRBV5-6; 7 bases fit TRBD1. The V gene's germline CDR1 is SGHDT and CDR2 YYEEEE. Trimming removed 4 bases from V and 2 bases from J; junction bases left unmatched: 6. The CDR3 is 14 residues long. The CDR3, as DNA: TGTGCCAGCAGCGGGGGACAGCGTGCCTACGAGCAGTACTTC. Its protein product is CASSGGQRAYEQYF.

The chain carries TRBV27 and TRBJ1-2; no firm D call. The germline V and J ends were trimmed by 3 bases and 4 bases, with 12 bases remaining between them. CDR1 and CDR2 (germline): MNHEY, SMNVEV (reference sequence). The CDR3 length is 14 residues. In DNA, the CDR3 is TGTGCCAGCAGTTTGACCGGGCCTAGCTATGGCTACACCTTC. Protein: CASSLTGPSYGYTF.

This chain links TRBV30 with TRBJ2-5, with 8 bases aligning to TRBD1. CDR3 length: 12 residues. The germline CDR1 and CDR2 sequences are GTSNPN and SVGIG (reference sequence). J was trimmed by 12 bases and V by 2 bases; bases with no gene match: 8. CDR3 in amino acids: CAWSPGKTGEYF. CDR3 sequence (DNA): TGTGCCTGGAGTCCGGGAAAGACAGGGGAGTACTTC.

This chain links TRBV2 with TRBJ2-6; unclear D gene. The ends were cut back, 8 bases at V and 5 bases at J, with 7 bases in the middle. CDR1 and CDR2 from the germline V gene are SNHLY and FYNNEI. The CDR3 consists of 12 residues. Here the CDR3 DNA reads TGTGCCAGCCGACTCAGGGCCAACGTCCTGACTTTC. This gives the protein CASRLRANVLTF.

This clone was seen only a few times. Other DNA sequences from this sample encode an identical CDR3 as well. The chain is built from TRBV28 and TRBJ2-7; D is unclear. The CDR3 is made up of 12 amino acids. Trimming removed 4 bases from V and 3 bases from J, with 7 bases in between. Germline assignment: CDR1 MDHEN and CDR2 SYDVKM. The CDR3, as DNA: TGTGCCAGCAGTTCTCAGCTCTACGAGCAGTACTTC. This encodes CASSSQLYEQYF. The full variable domain, rest sourced from reference TRBV28 and TRBJ2-7, is DVKVTQSSRYLVKRTGEKVFLECVQDMDHENMFWYRQDPGLGLRLIYFSYDVKMKEKGDIPEGYSVSREKKERFSLILESASTNQTSMYLCASSSQLYEQYFGPGTRLTVT.

Only one count was recorded for this clone. The chain joins TRBV18 to TRBJ1-1, with D uncertain. Trimming shortened V by 0 bases and J by 1 base, and 6 bases separated the two germline ends. There are 14 residues in the CDR3. Germline V CDR1 and CDR2: KGHSH, LQKENI. The CDR3 is CASSPPPGNTEAFF. CDR3 bases: TGTGCCAGCTCACCACCACCTGGGAACACTGAAGCTTTCTTT.

The gene calls are TRBV28 and TRBJ1-4; maybe TRBD1 (5 bases). V shed 5 bases and J shed 8 bases, with 24 bases lying between them. In germline, CDR1 is MDHEN, CDR2 SYDVKM. This CDR3 comprises 17 residues. The CDR3 DNA sequence: TGTGCCAGCAGTATACGTCGTTGGGCAACAGGTTTGGAAAAACTGTTTTTT. As protein: CASSIRRWATGLEKLFF.

This rearrangement joins TRBV2 to TRBJ2-1; a possible D gene is TRBD1 (6 bases). Germline loops: CDR1 SNHLY, CDR2 FYNNEI. Trimming shortened V by 10 bases and J by 8 bases, and 18 bases separated the two germline ends. The CDR3 is 13 residues long. In DNA, the CDR3 is TGTGCCACACAACGGGCAGGGGCTTATGAGCAGTTCTTC. Its translation: CATQRAGAYEQFF.

In this sample, this clone turned up a few times. V is TRBV7-9 and J is TRBJ2-2; TRBD2 matches 8 bases. CDR3 length: 17 amino acids. Germline loops: CDR1 SEHNR, CDR2 FQNEAQ (reference sequence). Germline trimming cut 6 bases from V and 2 bases from J; bases unmatched to any gene: 11. CDR3 coding DNA: TGTGCCAGCAGTCCTGCTAGCGGGTACTCAAACACCGGGGAGCTGTTTTTT. Translated, it gives CASSPASGYSNTGELFF.

This clone has more than one count but fewer than ten. The chain recombines TRBV5-1 with TRBJ1-4; 9 bases align to TRBD1. This CDR3 region has 15 residues. Germline values: CDR1 SGHRS, CDR2 YFSETQ. Trimming took 4 bases from V and 8 from J; bases not matched to a gene: 9. This CDR3 reads CASSPGTGQAEKLFF. The DNA of the CDR3 is TGCGCCAGCAGCCCGGGGACAGGGCAAGCGGAAAAACTGTTTTTT.

This clone was observed a few times. The gene calls are TRBV7-2 and TRBJ2-2; 8 bases line up with TRBD1. Germline trimming cut 4 bases from V and 4 bases from J; bases unmatched to any gene: 5. CDR1 SGHTA and CDR2 FQGNSA come from the germline V gene. CDR3 length equals 15 residues. The CDR3 coding sequence is TGTGCCAGCAGCTACGGGACAGGACTCACCGGGGAGCTGTTTTTT. This gives the protein CASSYGTGLTGELFF.

The rearrangement uses TRBV28 and TRBJ2-7; no clear D. Between the trimmed V and J ends, which lost 2 bases and 7 bases, there was a span of 9 bases. The CDR3 spans 12 residues. Germline V CDR1 and CDR2: MDHEN, SYDVKM. The CDR3 reads CASSLGWGEQYF. CDR3 nucleotides: TGTGCCAGCAGTTTAGGATGGGGTGAGCAGTACTTC.

This chain links TRBV5-1 with TRBJ2-1; 8 bases are a match to TRBD2. This CDR3 has 20 residues. V lost 1 base and J lost 0; bases outside the gene matches: 15. Per germline, CDR1 SGHRS and CDR2 YFSETQ. CDR3 coding DNA: TGCGCCAGCAGCTTGTCCGGACTAGCCCTCAATACCCTCTCCTACAATGAGCAGTTCTTC. Its protein product is CASSLSGLALNTLSYNEQFF.

V gene TRBV28 combines with J gene TRBJ1-2; D unresolved. This CDR3 is built from 17 residues. CDR1 MDHEN and CDR2 SYDVKM come from the germline V gene. V dropped 5 bases and J dropped 4 bases, with 23 bases sitting between them. This CDR3 reads CASSPESGRVFGYGYTF. CDR3 bases: TGTGCCAGCAGTCCCGAATCCGGACGGGTTTTTGGCTATGGCTACACCTTC.

This clone came up a few times. V usage is TRBV4-2 and J usage is TRBJ2-7; 7 bases align to TRBD2. The CDR3 sequence is 15 residues long. Germline CDR1 and CDR2: LGHNA and YNFKEQ. J lost 3 bases, V lost 1 base, and 6 bases had no gene match. The CDR3, as DNA: TGTGCCAGCAGCCAAGGACTAGCTCTTGGCTACGAGCAGTACTTC. Translating gives CASSQGLALGYEQYF.

CDR3 nucleotide sequence: TGTGCCAGCAGCTTCGCCCCCCGCACTGAAGCTTTCTTT. The encoded protein is CASSFAPRTEAFF. The chain combines TRBV11-1 with TRBJ1-1; D is unresolved. This CDR3 is 13 amino acids long. The germline V and J ends were trimmed by 3 bases and 4 bases, with 9 bases remaining between them. Germline lookup yields CDR1 SGHAT and CDR2 FQDESV (reference sequence).

V and J are TRBV7-9 and TRBJ2-5; TRBD2 matches 11 bases. The V gene's germline CDR1 is SEHNR and CDR2 FQNEAQ (reference sequence). The CDR3 runs 16 residues. V was pared by 3 bases and J by 5 bases, with 8 bases of the junction left unmatched. Written as DNA, the CDR3 is TGTGCCAGCAGCTTTACTAGCGGGGGTAGCCGTGAGACCCAGTACTTC. Its translation is CASSFTSGGSRETQYF.

The rearrangement joins TRBV6-1 to TRBJ2-7; tentatively, D is TRBD1 or TRBD2 (5 bases each). The CDR3 spans 15 residues. CDR1 and CDR2 (germline): MNHNS, SASEGT. V was shortened by 3 bases and J by 3 bases, with 15 bases between the two germline ends. Written as DNA, the CDR3 is TGTGCCAGCAGTGATTGGGACGGAGAGCTCTACGAGCAGTACTTC. Translation gives CASSDWDGELYEQYF.

The V gene is TRBV5-1, the J gene TRBJ2-1; TRBD1 might be the D (6 bases). Germline V gene sequence: CDR1 SGHRS, CDR2 YFSETQ. The CDR3 is made up of 16 amino acids. V was shortened by 4 bases and J by 5 bases, with 19 bases between the two germline ends. CDR3 coding DNA: TGCGCCAGCAGCCCCTCCCCCGGGACACCGAACAATGAGCAGTTCTTC. Translated: CASSPSPGTPNNEQFF.

The V and J genes are TRBV23-1 and TRBJ2-7; D is unresolved. TRBV23-1 is filed as an ORF, its function uncertain. The CDR3 loop spans 16 amino acids. V was cut by 3 bases and J by 0 bases, with 15 bases left in between. The CDR3 is CASSHSEHSDSYEQYF. The CDR3 DNA follows: TGCGCCAGCAGTCACTCGGAACACTCCGACTCCTACGAGCAGTACTTC.

The rearrangement joins TRBV7-2 to TRBJ1-1; no reliable D call. Between the trimmed V and J ends, which lost 5 bases and 6 bases, there was a span of 16 bases. CDR1 and CDR2 (germline): SGHTA, FQGNSA. This CDR3 has 14 amino acids. CDR3 DNA: TGTGCCAGCAGCCTAGGTGCCCTGCCTGCTGAAGCTTTCTTT. Translating it yields CASSLGALPAEAFF.